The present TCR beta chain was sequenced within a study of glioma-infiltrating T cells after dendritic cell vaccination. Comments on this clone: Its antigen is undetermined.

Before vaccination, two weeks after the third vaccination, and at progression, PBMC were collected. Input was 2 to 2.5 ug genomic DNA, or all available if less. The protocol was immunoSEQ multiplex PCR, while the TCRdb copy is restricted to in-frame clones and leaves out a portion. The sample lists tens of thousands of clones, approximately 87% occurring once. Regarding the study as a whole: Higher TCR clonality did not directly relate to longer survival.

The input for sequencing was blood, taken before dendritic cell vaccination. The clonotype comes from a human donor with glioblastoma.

The CDR3 DNA is TGTGCCAGCAGCCGGGGGGGGGATACGCAGTATTTT. It yields the protein CASSRGGDTQYF. This chain connects TRBV7-2 to TRBJ2-3; 8 positions agree with TRBD2. There are 12 residues in the CDR3. Trimming at V came to 5 bases and at J to 6 bases, leaving 1 base not matched to a gene. Per the germline V gene, CDR1 is SGHTA and CDR2 is FQGNSA. The whole variable domain, filled in from reference TRBV7-2 and TRBJ2-3, reads GAGVSQSPSNKVTEKGKDVELRCDPISGHTALYWYRQSLGQGLEFLIYFQGNSAPDKSGLPSDRFSAERTGGSVSTLTIQRTQQEDSAVYLCASSRGGDTQYFGPGTRLTVL.